This T cell receptor (beta chain) was observed in a study of identical twins. Per germline, CDR1 SGHTA and CDR2 FQGNSA. The CDR3 runs to 17 residues. With 3 bases clipped from V and 8 bases from J, the junction kept 9 bases outside the gene matches. This clonotype showed up just a few times. TCRdb independently ran MiXCR on the 5' RACE reads; one entry per CDR3 protein. The table lists about 240,000 distinct CDR3 sequences, more than 9% of them singletons, with about 9.1% in the top ten. The TCR sequence derives from a man between 45 and 60 years old in good health. V gene TRBV7-2 combines with J gene TRBJ2-3; 15 nucleotides align to TRBD2. Material for sequencing was memory T cells sorted from blood. CDR3 in amino acids: CASSFTSGTSGRSTQYF. In DNA, the CDR3 is TGTGCCAGCAGCTTTACCTCCGGGACTAGCGGGAGGAGTACGCAGTATTTT.